The 22 T cell receptor beta chains below were found in one sample sequenced in a study of blood T cell repertoires in COVID-19. Generated by immunoSEQ multiplex PCR, the TCRdb table keeps only in-frame clones and is missing some. The profile shows some 230,000 clones, about 80% of them singletons. Sequenced sample: PBMCs or T cells enriched from blood (not recorded which). The origin of the receptors is a woman between 40 and 55 years old with acute COVID-19.

This clone came up a few times. Here the CDR3 DNA reads TGTGCCAGCAGCGTCCTATCCCGCGGGAGTGATGAGCAGTTCTTC. It encodes CASSVLSRGSDEQFF. The V call is TRBV9, the J call TRBJ2-1; 7 bases line up with TRBD2. CDR3 length equals 15 residues. The V gene's germline CDR1 is SGDLS and CDR2 YYNGEE. V lost 2 bases and J lost 8; bases outside the gene matches: 10.

The sample holds one count of this clone. V and J are TRBV7-2 and TRBJ2-3; TRBD2 agrees at 7 bases. The germline CDR1 and CDR2 sequences are SGHTA and FQGNSA. This CDR3 region has 13 residues. The V and J ends lost 8 bases and 8 bases, in that order; junction bases with no gene match: 10. The CDR3 sequence: CASLTSRVGTQYF. The CDR3 coding sequence is TGTGCCAGCTTGACTAGCCGGGTGGGTACGCAGTATTTT.

This clone was detected only a few times. The V call is TRBV28, the J call TRBJ1-3, with D maybe TRBD1 (5 bases). V was cut by 5 bases and J by 0 bases, with 14 bases left in between. The CDR3 is 16 residues long. Germline CDR1 is MDHEN and CDR2 is SYDVKM. CDR3 sequence: CASSGGGSFSGNTIYF. Here the CDR3 DNA reads TGTGCCAGCAGTGGCGGGGGGTCCTTCTCTGGAAACACCATATATTTT.

This clone was detected a few times. The rearrangement links TRBV28 to TRBJ1-6, with D possibly TRBD1 on 5 matching bases. The CDR3 is 16 amino acids. V was trimmed by 8 bases and J by 11 bases, leaving 25 bases between them. The germline gives CDR1 MDHEN, CDR2 SYDVKM. CDR3 in DNA: TGTGCCAGCGGACCATCACTGGCAGGGAGGATTGCACCCCTCCACTTT. The encoded protein is CASGPSLAGRIAPLHF.

V is TRBV7-7 and J is TRBJ2-2, with 11 bases lining up with TRBD1. Germline-derived CDR1 and CDR2 are SSHAT and FNYEAQ (reference sequence). This CDR3 region has 15 residues. The junction had 5 bases not matched to a gene; V was cut back by 5 bases and J by 6 bases. The CDR3 loop reads CASSPTGQGAGELFF. The CDR3 DNA reads as TGTGCCAGCAGCCCTACGGGACAGGGGGCCGGGGAGCTGTTTTTT.

This chain connects TRBV10-1 to TRBJ2-5, with 9 nucleotides matching TRBD1. Germline V gene sequence: CDR1 WNHNN, CDR2 SYGVQD (reference sequence). The CDR3 has 16 amino acids. Trimming removed 7 bases from V and 4 bases from J; junction bases left unmatched: 13. CDR3 nucleotides: TGCGCCAGCACCCAAAAAACAGGGGGCGCGGGAGAGACCCAGTACTTC. Translating it yields CASTQKTGGAGETQYF.

This clone was counted a single time. This chain joins TRBV15 and TRBJ2-6; D ambiguous. The germline V gene encodes CDR1 LNHNV and CDR2 YYDKDF (reference sequence). The CDR3 runs to 14 residues. V was pared by 9 bases and J by 5 bases, with 14 bases between. The chain's CDR3 is CATAPSSRANVLTF. In nucleotides, the CDR3 is TGTGCCACAGCCCCCTCTTCGAGGGCCAACGTCCTGACTTTC.

The rearrangement links TRBV6-2 or TRBV6-3 to TRBJ1-5, with 8 nucleotides matching TRBD1. Germline V gives CDR1 MNHEY, CDR2 SVGEGT. The CDR3 is made up of 17 amino acids. The trim removed 2 bases at V and 4 bases at J, leaving 10 bases unmatched. CDR3 in amino acids: CASSYTSGGSRNQPQHF. In DNA form, the CDR3 reads TGTGCCAGCAGTTACACGTCAGGGGGCTCGCGGAATCAGCCCCAGCATTTT.

The gene calls are TRBV30 and TRBJ2-2; D call uncertain. The V end lost 4 bases, the J end lost 4 bases, and 7 bases lay between the germline ends. Germline values: CDR1 GTSNPN, CDR2 SVGIG (reference sequence). The CDR3 sequence is 12 residues long. This chain's CDR3 is CAWKRGTGELFF. As DNA, the CDR3 is TGTGCCTGGAAACGAGGCACCGGGGAGCTGTTTTTT.

The rearrangement joins TRBV3-1 (or the pseudogene TRBV3-2) to TRBJ1-1, with D hard to call. Trimming left V 0 bases short and J 4 bases short, with 9 bases between. Germline V lookup: CDR1 LGHDT, CDR2 YNNKEL (reference sequence). The CDR3 totals 14 residues. CDR3 sequence reads: CASSQEGEVTEAFF. DNA for the CDR3: TGTGCCAGCAGCCAAGAGGGTGAGGTCACTGAAGCTTTCTTT.

In nucleotides, the CDR3 is TGTGCCAGCAGCATACTCGACAGGGACAATGAGCAGTTCTTC. As protein: CASSILDRDNEQFF. The J gene is TRBJ2-1, the V gene TRBV7-3, with 7 bases matching TRBD1. The CDR3 spans 14 residues. With 5 bases clipped from V and 5 bases from J, the junction kept 6 bases outside the gene matches. The germline V gene has CDR1 SGHTA and CDR2 FQGTGA.

V gene TRBV7-9 combines with J gene TRBJ2-1; 8 bases fit TRBD2. CDR1 SEHNR and CDR2 FQNEAQ come from the germline V gene (reference sequence). V dropped 5 bases and J dropped 10; count of bases not matched to a gene: 10. The CDR3 is made up of 14 amino acids. CDR3 residues: CASSPRRAGAEQFF. For the CDR3, the DNA is TGTGCCAGCAGCCCTAGACGAGCGGGGGCCGAGCAGTTCTTC.

The chain employs TRBV30 and TRBJ1-6; TRBD1 agrees at 7 bases. The CDR3 loop spans 15 amino acids. Looked up from germline, CDR1 is GTSNPN and CDR2 is SVGIG (reference sequence). The V gene end was trimmed by 3 bases and the J gene end by 5 bases; junction bases not matched to a gene: 7. Written as DNA, the CDR3 is TGTGCCTGGAGCGCCGTAGGGGGCAATAATTCACCCCTCCACTTT. Translating gives CAWSAVGGNNSPLHF.

The chain is built from TRBV27 and TRBJ1-2; D might be TRBD1 (6 bases). The CDR3 contains 13 residues. Germline V gene lookup returns CDR1 MNHEY and CDR2 SMNVEV (reference sequence). Trimming cost V 2 bases and J 7 bases, with 11 bases left between them. CDR3 nucleotides: TGTGCCAGCAGTTTAAACAGGGCCGGTGGCTACACCTTC. Its protein product is CASSLNRAGGYTF.

The V gene is TRBV7-8, the J gene TRBJ2-5; TRBD1 might be the D (5 bases). The CDR3 consists of 14 residues. Germline CDR1 SGHVS, CDR2 FQNEAQ. Trimming stripped 4 bases from V and 5 bases from J, with 14 bases between. The CDR3 loop reads CASSSQGLRETQYF. The CDR3 DNA sequence: TGTGCCAGCAGCTCCCAGGGTTTGAGGGAGACCCAGTACTTC.

This clone was counted once. This chain connects TRBV18 to TRBJ1-1; possible D gene TRBD1, 5 bases. Trimming removed 2 bases at V and 7 bases at J, with 26 bases between. The germline V gene has CDR1 KGHSH and CDR2 LQKENI. The CDR3 totals 18 residues. The CDR3 sequence is CASSPIRGGIEGPNEAFF. The CDR3, as DNA: TGTGCCAGCTCACCAATACGCGGGGGTATCGAGGGGCCCAATGAAGCTTTCTTT.

The rearrangement uses TRBV4-1 and TRBJ2-2, with 9 bases aligning to TRBD2. This CDR3 region has 16 residues. Germline lookup yields CDR1 MGHRA and CDR2 YSYEKL. V gave up 2 bases and J gave up 6 bases; unmatched junction bases: 7. CDR3 nucleotides: TGCGCCAGCAGCCAACGAGGTAGCGGGGGCCCCGGGGAGCTGTTTTTT. Translation: CASSQRGSGGPGELFF.

The DNA for the CDR3 is TGTGCCAGCAGCCTCACAGGGGCCCCCGAGAAAGCTTTCTTT. Translating gives CASSLTGAPEKAFF. V usage is TRBV14 and J usage is TRBJ1-1, with 7 bases fitting TRBD1. Germline CDR1 reads SGHDN; CDR2 reads FVKESK. The ends lost 4 bases at V and 9 bases at J; junction bases unmatched: 11. The length of the CDR3 is 14 residues.

CDR3 sequence reads: CASGGGGHRETQYF. The CDR3 DNA is TGTGCCAGCGGAGGGGGCGGGCACCGAGAGACCCAGTACTTC. The V and J genes are TRBV9 and TRBJ2-5; D perhaps matches TRBD1 (7 bases). V was pared by 7 bases and J by 4 bases, with 17 bases between. Germline V gene sequence: CDR1 SGDLS, CDR2 YYNGEE. This CDR3 region has 14 residues.

The V gene is TRBV4-3, the J gene TRBJ2-5, with no clear D. Trimming took off 0 bases at V and 5 bases at J, with 13 bases between the two ends. The CDR3 is made up of 15 amino acids. CDR1 LGHNA and CDR2 YSLEER come from the germline V gene. CDR3 nucleotides: TGCGCCAGCAGCCAAGATTGGTTCCCTAGGGAGACCCAGTACTTC. It encodes CASSQDWFPRETQYF.

The chain joins TRBV6-5 to TRBJ2-2, with 9 positions matching TRBD1. This CDR3 is built from 15 residues. Looked up from germline, CDR1 is MNHEY and CDR2 is SVGAGI. With 4 bases clipped from V and 4 bases from J, the junction kept 4 bases outside the gene matches. The CDR3 is CASSFLDRGTGELFF. DNA of the CDR3: TGTGCCAGCAGTTTTTTGGACAGGGGCACCGGGGAGCTGTTTTTT.

This sequence joins TRBV2 and TRBJ1-1; D may be TRBD1 (5 bases). The V end lost 3 bases, the J end lost 5 bases, and 16 bases lay between the germline ends. Germline V lookup: CDR1 SNHLY, CDR2 FYNNEI. This CDR3 comprises 15 residues. DNA for the CDR3: TGTGCCAGCAGTGAGGCGCGGGGTCAGGGAACTGAAGCTTTCTTT. It is translated as CASSEARGQGTEAFF.